The present T cell receptor beta chain was sequenced within a study of T-cell reconstitution after alpha-beta-depleted transplantation in children. Trimming removed 1 base from V and 3 bases from J, with 16 bases in between. Germline CDR1 and CDR2: DFQATT and SNEGSKA (reference sequence). This CDR3 region has 15 residues. This clonotype came up a few times. Unique molecular identifiers featured in how the TCRbeta library was prepared. TCRdb passed the PCR reads through MiXCR, listing each CDR3 protein once. Here the sample spans some 340,000 distinct CDR3 sequences, 10% being singletons. The input for sequencing was PBMCs from the stem cell graft donor, taken from the stem cell graft. This TCR was recovered from a human donor who donated a stem cell graft to a child with acute lymphoblastic leukemia. The chain uses TRBV20-1 and TRBJ2-7; D may be TRBD1 or TRBD2 (5 bases each). The DNA for the CDR3 is TGCAGTGCTAGAGCCGGGACCTCAGATGGCTACGAGCAGTACTTC. Translation gives CSARAGTSDGYEQYF.